Listed below are T cell receptor beta chains from one sample, sequenced in a study of identical twins. MiXCR was run by TCRdb on the 5' RACE reads, yielding one entry per CDR3 protein. Among about 890,000 distinct CDR3 sequences listed, 9% to 15% were seen once. This same sample was also taken into another study, of yellow fever vaccine responses in identical twins.

Sequencing was performed on PBMCs. These receptors were obtained from a young woman in good health. Each CDR3 is given with its conserved first and last residue. D genes are given only for firm matches. The size field is filled for only some rows; it gives once, few, many or a size class.

clone_size | d_call | j_call | v_call | cdr3_aa | cdr3_nt
few | - | TRBJ1-4 | TRBV24-1 | CATSDSTGPTNEKLFF | TGTGCCACCAGTGATTCCACAGGGCCAACTAATGAAAAACTGTTTTTT
few | - | TRBJ1-2 | TRBV29-1 | CSVLMSQGYGYTF | TGCAGCGTCCTAATGTCTCAAGGGTATGGCTACACCTTC
- | TRBD1 | TRBJ2-3 | TRBV24-1 | CATSDPGTGGPTDTQYF | TGTGCCACCAGTGACCCTGGGACAGGGGGCCCGACAGATACGCAGTATTTT
many | - | TRBJ1-2 | TRBV6-1 | CASRPLKGGGYTF | TGTGCCAGCAGACCCCTCAAAGGGGGTGGCTACACCTTC
few | TRBD1 | TRBJ2-7 | TRBV20-1 | CSARTGSPYEQYF | TGCAGTGCCCGGACAGGGAGTCCCTACGAGCAGTACTTC
many | - | TRBJ2-1 | TRBV7-2 | CASSLELYNEQFF | TGTGCCAGCAGCTTAGAACTGTACAATGAGCAGTTCTTC
- | - | TRBJ2-5 | TRBV7-2 | CASSLHSRETQYF | TGTGCCAGCAGCTTACATAGCCGGGAGACCCAGTACTTC
few | - | TRBJ2-1 | TRBV7-9 | CASSPTQGGGGEQFF | TGTGCCAGCAGCCCCACTCAGGGAGGGGGCGGTGAGCAGTTCTTC
few | - | TRBJ2-1 | TRBV6-6 | CASSYSWVGEQFF | TGTGCCAGCAGTTACTCGTGGGTCGGAGAGCAGTTCTTC
few | - | TRBJ1-2 | TRBV28 | CASRVFGRGLQRDGYTF | TGTGCCAGCAGAGTTTTTGGCAGGGGCCTCCAACGGGACGGCTACACCTTC
- | - | TRBJ2-1 | TRBV20-1 | CSARVGVLVREQFF | TGCAGTGCTAGAGTAGGGGTACTAGTCCGTGAGCAGTTCTTC
few | - | TRBJ2-4 | TRBV3-1 | CASSQMGEAKNIQYF | TGTGCCAGCAGCCAAATGGGGGAAGCCAAAAACATTCAGTACTTC
many | TRBD2 | TRBJ2-3 | TRBV11-1 | CASSSTGLAGVSTDTQYF | TGTGCCAGCAGCTCCACTGGACTAGCGGGGGTGAGCACAGATACGCAGTATTTT
many | - | TRBJ2-1 | TRBV24-1 | CATSVRGPGYNEQFF | TGTGCCACCAGTGTTCGGGGGCCAGGCTACAATGAGCAGTTCTTC
few | - | TRBJ2-5 | TRBV4-1 | CASSQVVGIETQYF | TGCGCCAGCAGCCAAGTGGTCGGGATAGAGACCCAGTACTTC
many | - | TRBJ2-6 | TRBV6-5 | CASSYSKGGAGANVLTF | TGTGCCAGCAGTTACTCCAAGGGGGGAGCTGGGGCCAACGTCCTGACTTTC
- | - | TRBJ2-7 | TRBV7-2 | CASSLEGHRMDEQYF | TGTGCCAGCAGCTTAGAGGGACACCGGATGGACGAGCAGTACTTC
few | - | TRBJ2-1 | TRBV20-1 | CSARNSLGSNEQFF | TGCAGTGCTAGAAACTCGTTGGGTTCCAATGAGCAGTTCTTC
few | TRBD2 | TRBJ2-1 | TRBV14 | CASSQVLGLAGIRINEQFF | TGTGCCAGCAGCCAAGTCCTTGGACTAGCGGGAATAAGGATCAATGAGCAGTTCTTC
many | TRBD1 | TRBJ1-5 | TRBV7-2 | CASNQGTAQPQHF | TGTGCCAGCAACCAAGGGACAGCCCAGCCCCAGCATTTT
- | TRBD2 | TRBJ2-1 | TRBV16 | CASTTGTSSLDEQFF | TGTGCCAGCACCACCGGGACTAGCAGTCTGGATGAGCAGTTCTTC
few | TRBD2 | TRBJ2-1 | TRBV5-1 | CASSHRTSGTNEQFF | TGCGCCAGCAGCCATCGGACTAGCGGGACCAATGAGCAGTTCTTC
- | - | TRBJ1-3 | TRBV19 | CASSILDSANSGNTIYF | TGTGCCAGTAGTATACTTGACAGCGCTAACTCTGGAAACACCATATATTTT
- | - | TRBJ2-3 | TRBV5-1 | CASSPGQSDTQYF | TGCGCCAGCAGCCCAGGACAGAGCGATACGCAGTATTTT
- | - | TRBJ2-1 | TRBV24-1 | CATSDPNYYNEQFF | TGTGCCACCAGTGATCCAAACTACTACAATGAGCAGTTCTTC
few | TRBD1 | TRBJ1-4 | TRBV3-1 | CASSQDPAGGSTNEKLFF | TGTGCCAGCAGCCAAGATCCCGCAGGGGGCTCAACTAATGAAAAACTGTTTTTT
- | TRBD1 | TRBJ1-1 | TRBV7-9 | CASSPGQGVYTEAFF | TGTGCCAGCAGCCCAGGACAGGGCGTCTACACTGAAGCTTTCTTT
many | TRBD1 | TRBJ2-1 | TRBV6-5 | CASSYSAGTGIYNEQFF | TGTGCCAGCAGTTACTCTGCCGGGACAGGGATCTACAATGAGCAGTTCTTC
- | - | TRBJ2-2 | TRBV15 | CATSRGPGVTGELFF | TGTGCCACCAGCAGAGGCCCAGGGGTCACCGGGGAGCTGTTTTTT
few | TRBD2 | TRBJ2-2 | TRBV4-1 | CASSQDSGRAFGGELFF | TGCGCCAGCAGCCAAGATAGCGGGAGGGCCTTTGGCGGGGAGCTGTTTTTT
few | - | TRBJ1-1 | TRBV6-5 | CASRSANTEAFF | TGTGCCAGCAGGTCGGCGAACACTGAAGCTTTCTTT
- | - | TRBJ2-3 | TRBV5-1 | CASSQYRSTDTQYF | TGCGCCAGCAGTCAATACAGGAGCACAGATACGCAGTATTTT
many | - | TRBJ2-3 | TRBV20-1 | CSASGSDNTDTQYF | TGCAGTGCTAGCGGGAGTGATAACACAGATACGCAGTATTTT
- | - | TRBJ2-5 | TRBV15 | CATSRAANLRETQYF | TGTGCCACCAGCAGAGCTGCTAATCTGAGGGAGACCCAGTACTTC
- | - | TRBJ2-3 | TRBV5-1 | CASSHSGHSTDTQYF | TGCGCCAGCAGCCACAGCGGCCACAGCACAGATACGCAGTATTTT
- | - | TRBJ1-1 | TRBV7-6 | CASSPGGSLSNTEAFF | TGTGCCAGCAGCCCCGGAGGGAGCCTATCGAACACTGAAGCTTTCTTT
- | TRBD1 | TRBJ2-7 | TRBV3-1 | CASSATTGGVGEYEQYF | TGTGCCAGCAGCGCCACTACAGGGGGCGTGGGTGAATACGAGCAGTACTTC
few | TRBD2 | TRBJ2-1 | TRBV28 | CASSSPGLAGGRNEQFF | TGTGCCAGCAGCTCCCCGGGACTAGCGGGGGGCCGCAATGAGCAGTTCTTC
few | - | TRBJ2-1 | TRBV5-6 | CASVQGRYNEQFF | TGTGCCAGCGTGCAGGGGCGGTACAATGAGCAGTTCTTC
- | TRBD2 | TRBJ2-3 | TRBV2 | CASSSGLAGDEGTDTQYF | TGTGCCAGCAGTTCGGGACTAGCGGGAGATGAGGGCACAGATACGCAGTATTTT
many | TRBD1 | TRBJ2-1 | TRBV6-4 | CASRRVNDRVSDDEQFF | TGTGCCAGCAGACGGGTAAACGACAGGGTCTCCGACGATGAGCAGTTCTTC
- | TRBD1 | TRBJ2-2 | TRBV27 | CASSPQTGAGELFF | TGTGCCAGCAGTCCTCAGACAGGGGCCGGGGAGCTGTTTTTT
- | TRBD1 | TRBJ1-1 | TRBV18 | CASSPLQGTMNTEAFF | TGTGCCAGCTCACCTTTACAGGGGACCATGAACACTGAAGCTTTCTTT
- | TRBD1 | TRBJ1-1 | TRBV28 | CATTGRAEAFF | TGTGCCACGACAGGGCGTGCTGAAGCTTTCTTT
- | TRBD2 | TRBJ2-7 | TRBV2 | CASMSGMEYEQYF | TGTGCCAGCATGAGCGGGATGGAGTACGAGCAGTACTTC
few | - | TRBJ2-1 | TRBV18 | CASSPGSTQGMYNEQFF | TGTGCCAGCTCACCGGGATCGACGCAGGGGATGTACAATGAGCAGTTCTTC
- | TRBD1 | TRBJ2-1 | TRBV29-1 | CSVAPGQGKTEQFF | TGCAGCGTTGCGCCGGGACAGGGTAAAACTGAGCAGTTCTTC
few | - | TRBJ1-6 | TRBV11-2 | CASSFRPPQEIYNSPLHF | TGTGCCAGCAGCTTCCGCCCGCCGCAGGAGATCTATAATTCACCCCTCCACTTT
- | - | TRBJ2-1 | TRBV4-1 | CASSQAGSRAYNEQFF | TGCGCCAGCAGCCAAGCGGGGTCTCGGGCCTACAATGAGCAGTTCTTC
- | - | TRBJ2-3 | TRBV2 | CASSTLGGAADTQYF | TGTGCCAGCAGTACCTTAGGGGGAGCGGCAGATACGCAGTATTTT
- | TRBD2 | TRBJ2-1 | TRBV11-2 | CASSLVAGGLVTQFF | TGTGCCAGCAGCTTAGTGGCGGGGGGGCTAGTGACGCAGTTCTTC
- | - | TRBJ1-6 | TRBV4-1 | CASTRNREFNSPLHF | TGCGCCAGCACCAGAAACAGGGAGTTCAATTCACCCCTCCACTTT
many | TRBD2 | TRBJ2-3 | TRBV4-2 | CASSQVSGRATDTQYF | TGTGCCAGCAGCCAGGTTAGCGGGAGGGCCACAGATACGCAGTATTTT
- | - | TRBJ2-5 | TRBV7-9 | CASSKHWDSGTQYF | TGTGCCAGCAGCAAACACTGGGATTCGGGGACCCAGTACTTC
- | TRBD2 | TRBJ2-3 | TRBV9 | CASSVAASGRRGSTDTQYF | TGTGCCAGCAGCGTAGCGGCTAGCGGGAGACGGGGATCCACAGATACGCAGTATTTT
few | - | TRBJ1-2 | TRBV3-1 | CASSQLSGNYGYTF | TGTGCCAGCAGCCAACTATCCGGAAATTATGGCTACACCTTC
few | - | TRBJ1-1 | TRBV12-3/TRBV12-4 | CASSLRQTSGAFF | TGTGCCAGCAGTTTGCGACAGACGTCTGGAGCTTTCTTT
few | - | TRBJ2-1 | TRBV28 | CASSLGHRWERSYNEQFF | TGTGCCAGCAGTTTAGGTCATAGGTGGGAGAGGTCCTACAATGAGCAGTTCTTC